This TCR beta chain was found in a study of shared clonotypes between healthy human individuals. Study-wide points: Generation of non-shared clonotypes was less probable than generation of clonotypes shared by all four donors.

The CDR3 contains 14 residues. The V gene lost 4 bases and the J gene lost 4 bases, with 14 bases spanning the gap. The germline CDR1 and CDR2 sequences are MNHEY and SMNVEV (reference sequence). On this clone itself: The antigen remains unidentified.

Positively selected for CCR7, the CD45RO-negative cells used as naive CD8 cells excluded terminally differentiated effector memory CD45RA+ cells. Several immunoSEQ plates received, in even portions, the genomic DNA of each subset. Per the original methods: Junction-only sequences without quality scores were provided by ImmunoSEQ, so filtering was different. Here immunoSEQ multiplex PCR was the method, and the copy in TCRdb shows in-frame clones only, minus some. V, J and clone size are taken as reported in that table, and D and trimming were inferred from the DNA itself. The sample has about 2.1 million clones, just over 90% seen once.

The chain is built from TRBV27 and TRBJ2-7; D tentatively fits TRBD1 or TRBD2 (5 bases each). This sequence originates from a man younger than 35 in good health. Some clones in this sample may be carry-over from other donors' samples. The specimen was naive CD8+ T cells from PBMCs. CDR3 amino acids: CASSWTGTRYEQYF. The CDR3 DNA sequence: TGTGCCAGCAGTTGGACCGGGACGAGATACGAGCAGTACTTC.